The text below deals with one T cell receptor beta chain. The sample originates from a study of blood T cell repertoires in COVID-19. Study context: The study drew acute and convalescent COVID-19 samples from the United States, Italy and Spain.

Method: immunoSEQ multiplex PCR; TCRdb's copy keeps in-frame clones and lacks some. The sample lists about 140,000 clones, roughly 85% occurring once. The germline V gene has CDR1 GTSNPN and CDR2 SVGIG (reference sequence). This CDR3 spans 12 amino acids. Trimming pared 4 bases from V and 7 bases from J, leaving 13 bases between. The TCR was taken from a man in his sixties with acute or convalescent COVID-19. This chain connects TRBV30 to TRBJ1-1; D perhaps matches TRBD1 (5 bases). The sample was peripheral blood. Here the CDR3 reads CAWIVKGFEAFF. CDR3 coding DNA: TGTGCCTGGATCGTCAAGGGGTTTGAAGCTTTCTTT.